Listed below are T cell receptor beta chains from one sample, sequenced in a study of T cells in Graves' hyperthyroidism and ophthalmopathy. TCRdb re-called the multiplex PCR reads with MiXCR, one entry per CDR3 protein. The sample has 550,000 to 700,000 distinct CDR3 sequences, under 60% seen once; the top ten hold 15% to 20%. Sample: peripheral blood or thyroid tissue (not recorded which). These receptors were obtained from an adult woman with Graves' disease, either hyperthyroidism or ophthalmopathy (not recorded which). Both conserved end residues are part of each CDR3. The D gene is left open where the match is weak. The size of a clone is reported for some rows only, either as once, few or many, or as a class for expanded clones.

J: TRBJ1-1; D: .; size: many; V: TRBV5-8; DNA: TGTGCCAGCAGCACGGTCTCTTCAGGCACTGAAGCTTTCTTT; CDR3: CASSTVSSGTEAFF
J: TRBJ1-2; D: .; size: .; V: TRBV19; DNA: TGTGCCAGTAGTCCACAGAGCTTCTATGGCTACACCTTC; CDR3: CASSPQSFYGYTF
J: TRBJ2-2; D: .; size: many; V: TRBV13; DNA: TGTGCCAGCAGCCCTTGGTTAGCGGCGAACACCGGGGAGCTGTTTTTT; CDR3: CASSPWLAANTGELFF
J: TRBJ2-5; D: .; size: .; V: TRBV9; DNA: TGTGCCAGCAGCGGATCCCGGGGATACCAAGAGACCCAGTACTTC; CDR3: CASSGSRGYQETQYF
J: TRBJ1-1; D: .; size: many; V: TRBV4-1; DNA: TGCGCCAGCAGCCAAGTCCCGAACACTGAAGCTTTCTTT; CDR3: CASSQVPNTEAFF
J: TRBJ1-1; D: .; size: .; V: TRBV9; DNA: TGTGCCAGCAGCGTAGAGGGGGGGGGGACTGAAGCTTTCTTT; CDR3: CASSVEGGGTEAFF
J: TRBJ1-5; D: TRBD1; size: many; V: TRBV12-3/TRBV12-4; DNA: TGTGCCAGCAGGATGACAGGGGGTGGCAATCAGCCCCAGCATTTT; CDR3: CASRMTGGGNQPQHF
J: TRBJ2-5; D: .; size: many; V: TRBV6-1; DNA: TGTGCCAGCAGTGGGGAGGAAGGCGAGACCCAGTACTTC; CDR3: CASSGEEGETQYF
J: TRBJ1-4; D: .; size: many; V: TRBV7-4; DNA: TGTGCCAGCAGCTACCCGGGACCTAGAAATGAAAAACTGTTTTTT; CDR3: CASSYPGPRNEKLFF
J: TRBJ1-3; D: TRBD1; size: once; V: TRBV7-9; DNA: TGTGCCAGCAGCTTGGCACAGGGGGATTTCTCCATATATTTT; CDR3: CASSLAQGDFSIYF
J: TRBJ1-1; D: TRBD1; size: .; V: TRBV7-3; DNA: TGTGCCAGCAGAGACAGGGAAGGGAGCACTGAAGCTTTCTTT; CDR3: CASRDREGSTEAFF
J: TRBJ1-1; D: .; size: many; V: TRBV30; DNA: TGTGCCTGGAGTGCTCGGGTCTTTACTTTCTTT; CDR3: CAWSARVFTFF